The T cell receptor (beta chain) under discussion was sequenced for a study of T cells in Graves' hyperthyroidism and ophthalmopathy. Study-wide results and limits: Most thyroid clonotypes that were expanded above 0.001 also turned up in blood. Median prediction lead before ophthalmopathy onset was 5 to 7 months with the model.

The CDR3 regions of TCR beta were amplified from RNA transcripts. The TCR CDR3 was amplified in a first-round RT-PCR using the HTBI primer set. TCRdb analysed the multiplex PCR reads with MiXCR anew, one entry per CDR3 protein. The table includes roughly 750,000 distinct CDR3 sequences, about a sixth detected once. The CDR3 is made up of 17 amino acids. V lost 6 bases and J 1 base, leaving 23 bases between the germline ends. Germline lookup yields CDR1 SQVTM and CDR2 ANQGSEA. On the basis of clinical symptoms, serum thyroxine and TRAb, thyroid ultrasound and orbital computed tomography, diagnoses were made. The sample holds many counts of this clonotype. The antigen is not known.

The receptor was derived from a man younger than 35 with Graves' hyperthyroidism. Material for sequencing was blood. The chain joins TRBV29-1 to TRBJ2-3; weak D call: TRBD2 (6 bases). The chain's CDR3 is CSVLYYSGVVGTDTQYF. The CDR3 nucleotides read TGCAGCGTCCTATACTACTCGGGGGTTGTTGGCACAGATACGCAGTATTTT.